This TCR beta chain derives from a study of shared clonotypes between healthy human individuals. Trimming took off 3 bases at V and 8 bases at J, with 11 bases between the two ends. The CDR3 is 13 residues long. From germline, CDR1 is SGHRS and CDR2 YFSETQ. Libraries were prepared by immunoSEQ multiplex PCR; TCRdb keeps only in-frame clonotypes and omits some of them. In the table there are roughly 680,000 clones, 72% of which are singletons. The source of this sequence is a woman aged 25 to 39 in good health. V usage is TRBV5-1 and J usage is TRBJ1-4; perhaps TRBD1 as D (6 bases). Sequenced material: memory CD4+ T cells sorted from blood. Subset denoted: CD45RA-negative fraction. CDR3 sequence (DNA): TGCGCCAGCAGCTGGGAAACAGGGGAAAAACTGTTTTTT. Translating gives CASSWETGEKLFF.